The 27 T cell receptor beta chains in this list originate from one sample, sequenced in a study of PD-1 blockade in classical Hodgkin lymphoma. Each patient relapsed following autologous stem cell transplantation, and prior brentuximab vedotin exposure differed. Libraries were prepared by immunoSEQ multiplex PCR; TCRdb keeps only in-frame clonotypes and omits some of them. Of tens of thousands of clones in the sample, about 92% are singletons; the top ten hold roughly 8%. The source was peripheral blood mononuclear cells (PBMCs), collected at baseline. The receptors were sampled from a human donor with classical Hodgkin lymphoma.

The chain joins TRBV27 to TRBJ2-7; D is tentatively TRBD1 or TRBD2 (6 bases each). V shed 3 bases and J shed 4 bases, with 16 bases lying between them. CDR1 is MNHEY and CDR2 is SMNVEV in the germline V gene (reference sequence). CDR3 length: 15 amino acids. CDR3 residues: CASSFRDKGGYEQYF. DNA for the CDR3: TGTGCCAGCAGTTTCCGGGACAAGGGGGGTTACGAGCAGTACTTC.

V usage is TRBV7-5 and J usage is TRBJ1-4. TRBV7-5 is designated a pseudogene. The CDR3 is 15 residues long. The CDR3 bases are TGTGCCAGAAGCTTTCCACCGGAGACCGGGGAAAAACTGTTTTTT. Translated: CARSFPPETGEKLFF.

The chain has TRBV7-6 and TRBJ1-3; D not certain. V was pared by 1 base and J by 2 bases, with 9 bases between. Germline CDR1 is SGHVS and CDR2 is FNYEAQ. The CDR3 has 15 residues. Here the CDR3 reads CASSLVPEPGNTIYF. In DNA, the CDR3 is TGTGCCAGCAGCTTAGTCCCAGAGCCTGGAAACACCATATATTTT.

This chain joins TRBV29-1 and TRBJ1-2; D is possibly TRBD1 (5 bases). The V and J ends lost 4 bases and 8 bases respectively, with 29 bases between them. Germline CDR1 is SQVTM and CDR2 is ANQGSEA. The CDR3 is made up of 17 amino acids. In nucleotides, the CDR3 is TGCAGCGTTGCTTACTCAGGGCGGGCCAGACTACGAGGCGGCTACACCTTC. Protein sequence: CSVAYSGRARLRGGYTF.

The sample holds one count of this clone. This chain connects TRBV27 to TRBJ2-7, with D possibly called TRBD1 or TRBD2 (5 bases each). Germline CDR1 MNHEY, CDR2 SMNVEV (reference sequence). The germline V and J ends were trimmed by 5 bases and 3 bases, with 14 bases remaining between them. The CDR3 has 14 amino acids. For the CDR3, the DNA is TGTGCCAGCAGTGTTTCGAGGGGTGGCTACGAGCAGTACTTC. It translates to CASSVSRGGYEQYF.

The rearrangement joins TRBV18 to TRBJ1-6, with D hard to call. Trimming stripped 3 bases from V and 9 bases from J, with 15 bases between. Looked up from germline, CDR1 is KGHSH and CDR2 is LQKENI. The length of the CDR3 is 15 residues. For the CDR3, the DNA is TGTGCCAGCTCACCCGAAGACACGGTCGGTTCACCCCTCCACTTT. It encodes CASSPEDTVGSPLHF.

The V and J genes are TRBV6-4 and TRBJ2-7; 8 bases map to TRBD2. The V gene end was trimmed by 1 base and the J gene end by 4 bases; junction bases not matched to a gene: 18. The CDR3 consists of 19 residues. From germline, CDR1 is MRHNA and CDR2 SNTAGT. CDR3: CASSDCGLQAGVAVYEQYF. As DNA, the CDR3 is TGTGCCAGCAGTGACTGTGGTCTTCAAGCGGGAGTTGCAGTATACGAGCAGTACTTC.

CDR3 in DNA: TGCGCCAGCAGCCAAGGGACTAGCGGGAGGGCCCCTGAGCAGTTCTTC. Translating it yields CASSQGTSGRAPEQFF. The chain is built from TRBV4-1 and TRBJ2-1, with 15 bases identical to TRBD2. V trimming: 1 base; J trimming: 9 bases; junction bases outside the gene matches: 4. CDR1 and CDR2 (germline): MGHRA, YSYEKL. CDR3 size: 16 residues.

The chain links TRBV7-9 to TRBJ2-1; perhaps TRBD2 as D (7 bases). The germline gives CDR1 SEHNR, CDR2 FQNEAQ (reference sequence). Between the trimmed V and J ends, which lost 5 bases and 0 bases, there was a span of 14 bases. CDR3 length: 16 residues. This chain's CDR3 is CASSPRGLSSYNEQFF. The CDR3 nucleotides are TGTGCCAGCAGCCCGCGGGGGCTAAGCTCCTACAATGAGCAGTTCTTC.

The V call is TRBV18, the J call TRBJ2-7, with TRBD1 identical over 7 bases. Germline lookup yields CDR1 KGHSH and CDR2 LQKENI. The CDR3 has 15 residues. Trimming cost V 2 bases and J 5 bases; bases outside gene matches: 9. CDR3 sequence: CASSPGDRGLHEQYF. DNA for the CDR3: TGTGCCAGCTCACCAGGGGACAGAGGGCTCCACGAGCAGTACTTC.

V usage is TRBV6-6 and J usage is TRBJ1-5, with D tentatively TRBD1 (6 bases). Trimming cost V 6 bases and J 5 bases, with 14 bases left between them. The length of the CDR3 is 14 residues. Germline loops: CDR1 MNHNY, CDR2 SVGAGI (reference sequence). CDR3 residues: CASRPGTRDQPQHF. The CDR3 nucleotides are TGTGCCAGCAGGCCCGGGACACGGGATCAGCCCCAGCATTTT.

This rearrangement joins TRBV5-1 to TRBJ1-4; TRBD1 might be the D (5 bases). Trimming removed 0 bases from V and 5 bases from J, with 14 bases in between. This CDR3 contains 16 residues. CDR1 is SGHRS, CDR2 YFSETQ, per germline. The CDR3 reads CASSLGNGASNEKLFF. Written as DNA, the CDR3 is TGCGCCAGCAGCTTGGGTAATGGGGCGAGCAATGAAAAACTGTTTTTT.

V is TRBV11-3 and J is TRBJ2-1; perhaps TRBD2 as D (7 bases). V lost 7 bases and J lost 0, with 22 bases in between. Per germline, CDR1 SGHNT and CDR2 YENEEA. The CDR3 has 18 amino acids. As DNA, the CDR3 is TGTGCCAGCATGGGGGGGCGACCGGGACTGAGCTCCTACAATGAGCAGTTCTTC. Protein: CASMGGRPGLSSYNEQFF.

The rearrangement joins TRBV14 to TRBJ2-5; D is unresolved. Germline CDR1 reads SGHDN; CDR2 reads FVKESK. V lost 2 bases and J 2 bases, leaving 12 bases between the germline ends. CDR3 size: 15 residues. CDR3 nucleotides: TGTGCCAGCAGCCAAACCTCGAAGGAACAAGAGACCCAGTACTTC. Its translation: CASSQTSKEQETQYF.

The chain is built from TRBV27 and TRBJ2-7; 12 nucleotides match TRBD1. The CDR3 consists of 16 residues. CDR1 MNHEY and CDR2 SMNVEV come from the germline V gene (reference sequence). V gave up 5 bases and J gave up 4 bases; unmatched junction bases: 9. In nucleotides, the CDR3 is TGTGCCAGCAGTCCCATACCGGGACAGGGGGCGTACGAGCAGTACTTC. Residues: CASSPIPGQGAYEQYF.

This rearrangement joins TRBV5-6 to TRBJ1-2; D may be TRBD1 (5 bases). The length of the CDR3 is 17 residues. Germline-derived CDR1 and CDR2 are SGHDT and YYEEEE. V shed 6 bases and J shed 8 bases, with 29 bases lying between them. CDR3 coding DNA: TGTGCCAGCACCCCCCTCGGGAAGGGGAAAAAACGAGAGGGCTACACCTTC. This sequence encodes CASTPLGKGKKREGYTF.

J is TRBJ1-1 and V is TRBV5-1; 9 bases are a match to TRBD1. From germline, CDR1 is SGHRS and CDR2 YFSETQ. The CDR3 spans 15 residues. Losses at the gene ends were 4 bases for V and 4 bases for J; bases not matched to a gene: 8. Here the CDR3 reads CASSPVGQGVTEAFF. The DNA for the CDR3 is TGCGCCAGCAGCCCGGTGGGACAGGGAGTCACTGAAGCTTTCTTT.

This chain joins TRBV28 and TRBJ2-7; 8 bases fit TRBD1. Unmatched junction bases numbered 4, after V lost 3 bases and J lost 0 bases. This CDR3 has 15 residues. Germline CDR1 reads MDHEN; CDR2 reads SYDVKM. The CDR3 here is CASSFGQGGSYEQYF. DNA of the CDR3: TGTGCCAGCAGTTTCGGACAGGGTGGCTCCTACGAGCAGTACTTC.

Written as DNA, the CDR3 is TGTGCCAGCAGTTACTCCGGGGACGGATTCGAAAAACTGTTTTTT. Its protein is CASSYSGDGFEKLFF. The genes are TRBV6-5 and TRBJ1-4, with D perhaps matching TRBD1 (5 bases). From germline, CDR1 is MNHEY and CDR2 SVGAGI. The ends were cut back, 0 bases at V and 8 bases at J, with 13 bases in the middle. This CDR3 has 15 amino acids.

The chain employs TRBV30 and TRBJ2-5; TRBD2 aligns across 7 bases. CDR1 and CDR2 (germline): GTSNPN, SVGIG (reference sequence). Trimming took 3 bases from V and 5 from J; bases not matched to a gene: 6. The CDR3 spans 13 residues. The CDR3 is CAWRGGSGETQYF. DNA for the CDR3: TGTGCCTGGAGAGGCGGGAGTGGGGAGACCCAGTACTTC. The complete variable domain, with remaining parts taken from reference TRBV30 and TRBJ2-5, reads SQTIHQWPATLVQPVGSPLSLECTVEGTSNPNLYWYRQAAGRGLQLLFYSVGIGQISSEVPQNLSASRPQDRQFILSSKKLLLSDSGFYLCAWRGGSGETQYFGPGTRLLVL.

The CDR3 sequence: CAWRGNLDLRWGEQYF. CDR3 DNA: TGTGCCTGGAGGGGAAACCTGGACTTGCGGTGGGGAGAGCAGTACTTC. The chain joins TRBV30 to TRBJ2-7; possibly TRBD2 for D (5 bases). CDR1 GTSNPN and CDR2 SVGIG come from the germline V gene (reference sequence). With 3 bases removed from V and 7 bases from J, the gap between germline ends came to 25 bases. The CDR3 is 16 amino acids.

The sample holds one count of this clone. The gene calls are TRBV5-1 and TRBJ2-2; 8 bases are a match to TRBD2. Trimming cost V 4 bases and J 0 bases; bases outside gene matches: 5. Germline V gene sequence: CDR1 SGHRS, CDR2 YFSETQ. This CDR3 has 16 amino acids. CDR3 sequence reads: CASSVTSGANTGELFF. Written as DNA, the CDR3 is TGCGCCAGCAGCGTAACTAGCGGAGCGAACACCGGGGAGCTGTTTTTT.

The table lists this clone with a count of one. This rearrangement joins TRBV13 to TRBJ1-2, with 11 positions matching TRBD1. CDR1 is PRHDT and CDR2 is FYEKMQ in the germline V gene (reference sequence). The CDR3 is 14 amino acids. V dropped 5 bases and J dropped 5; count of bases not matched to a gene: 4. The CDR3 region is CASSLGTGGYGYTF. Written as DNA, the CDR3 is TGTGCCAGCAGCCTTGGGACAGGGGGGTATGGCTACACCTTC.

The chain joins TRBV25-1 to TRBJ2-7, with D perhaps TRBD1 (5 bases). CDR1 MGHDK and CDR2 SYGVNS come from the germline V gene. V was trimmed by 4 bases and J by 2 bases, leaving 12 bases between them. CDR3 length: 14 residues. The CDR3 coding sequence is TGTGCCAGCAGTGTAGCAGGGAATACCTACGAGCAGTACTTC. It yields the protein CASSVAGNTYEQYF.

The V gene is TRBV15, the J gene TRBJ1-5; possible D gene TRBD1, 5 bases. Germline loops: CDR1 LNHNV, CDR2 YYDKDF (reference sequence). V was shortened by 0 bases and J by 7 bases, with 19 bases between the two germline ends. This CDR3 has 17 residues. CDR3 in DNA: TGTGCCACCAGCAGAGACGGGGGACGGGTCAGTACGCAGCCCCAGCATTTT. This encodes CATSRDGGRVSTQPQHF.

This clone was detected a few times. This sequence joins TRBV4-1 and TRBJ2-5; the D gene is possibly TRBD1 (5 bases). The CDR3 consists of 16 residues. The germline V gene has CDR1 MGHRA and CDR2 YSYEKL. The V and J ends lost 1 base and 0 bases respectively, with 12 bases between them. The CDR3, as DNA: TGCGCCAGCAGCCAAGTGTGGGCGACAGACCAAGAGACCCAGTACTTC. Translated, it gives CASSQVWATDQETQYF.

The genes are TRBV4-1 and TRBJ2-7, with D perhaps matching TRBD1 (6 bases). CDR1 is MGHRA, CDR2 YSYEKL, per germline. The CDR3 has 15 residues. Deletions cut 3 bases from V and 4 bases from J, with 16 bases between. This CDR3 is CASSHFDRLSYEQYF. DNA for the CDR3: TGCGCCAGCAGCCATTTCGACAGGCTCTCTTACGAGCAGTACTTC.